This is a list of T cell receptor beta chains from one sample in a study of blood T cell repertoires in COVID-19. TCRdb keeps only in-frame clones here, not all; method: immunoSEQ multiplex PCR. The data contain 210,000 or so clones, about four fifths of them singletons. Material: peripheral blood. Receptors originate from a man aged 50 or older with active or convalescent COVID-19. CDR3s include the opening cysteine and the closing phenylalanine or tryptophan. D genes are given only for firm matches. Clone size is given for some rows only: seen once, a few or many times, or a class if the clone is expanded.

clone size	J gene	V gene	D gene	CDR3 DNA	CDR3 protein
NA	TRBJ2-1	TRBV24-1	TRBD2	TGTGCCACCAGTGATGCGCTAGCGGGAGGCTATGAGCAGTTCTTC	CATSDALAGGYEQFF
NA	TRBJ2-5	TRBV5-1	TRBD2	TGCGCCAGCAGCTTGGCCCTAGCGGGGGGGCCACTAGAGACCCAGTACTTC	CASSLALAGGPLETQYF
few	TRBJ1-4	TRBV20-1	NA	TGCAGTGCTCTAAATGAAAAACTGTTTTTT	CSALNEKLFF
NA	TRBJ1-5	TRBV19	NA	TGTGCCAGTAGTCGGCAGGGAGGGGAGCCCCAGCATTTT	CASSRQGGEPQHF
NA	TRBJ1-2	TRBV9	NA	TGTGCCAGCAGCGTAAATGCGGTCCTTGGGTATGGCTACACCTTC	CASSVNAVLGYGYTF
NA	TRBJ2-7	TRBV14	NA	TGTGCCAGCAGCCAAGGCAGGGGCAACGAGCAGTACTTC	CASSQGRGNEQYF
NA	TRBJ2-7	TRBV7-9	NA	TGTGCCAGCAGTCGACAGGCAGGGTCCTACGAGCAGTACTTC	CASSRQAGSYEQYF
NA	TRBJ2-2	TRBV4-3	NA	TGCGCCAGCAGCCAAGCTCGGGGGAGCACCGGGGAGCTGTTTTTT	CASSQARGSTGELFF
NA	TRBJ1-1	TRBV21-1	NA	TGTGCCAGCAACCCGGGCTCCGGGGGAAGCACTGAAGCTTTCTTT	CASNPGSGGSTEAFF
once	TRBJ2-3	TRBV9	TRBD1	TGTGCCAGCAGCGCCCCCCGTGGGACAGGGAACCCCATGGGCACAGATACGCAGTATTTT	CASSAPRGTGNPMGTDTQYF
NA	TRBJ2-7	TRBV6-5	NA	TGTGCCAGCAGTTTATTAGCGAGCTCCTACGAGCAGTACTTC	CASSLLASSYEQYF
NA	TRBJ2-6	TRBV28	NA	TGTGCCAGCAGTGCTCAGGTCTCTGGGGCCAACGTCCTGACTTTC	CASSAQVSGANVLTF
NA	TRBJ1-2	TRBV4-1	NA	TGCGCCAGCAGCCAAGGTGGGTCCGGGGATTATGGCTACACCTTC	CASSQGGSGDYGYTF
NA	TRBJ1-1	TRBV20-1	NA	TGCAGTGCTAGTTCCAGTTGGGAGACTGAAGCTTTCTTT	CSASSSWETEAFF
NA	TRBJ2-2	TRBV9	TRBD1	TGTGCCAGCAGCGTCTTCGGGACAGTTACCGGGGAGCTGTTTTTT	CASSVFGTVTGELFF
NA	TRBJ1-1	TRBV7-2	NA	TGTGCCAGCAGCTTAATAACAGGAACTGAAGCTTTCTTT	CASSLITGTEAFF
NA	TRBJ1-1	TRBV6-2/TRBV6-3	NA	TGTGCCAGCAGCCGGCCGCAAGGACGGGAGGGCACTGAAGCTTTCTTT	CASSRPQGREGTEAFF
NA	TRBJ1-2	TRBV9	NA	TGTGCCAGCAGCGTGGATTCAGGGTTCCAGGGTAACTATGGCTACACCTTC	CASSVDSGFQGNYGYTF
NA	TRBJ2-2	TRBV19	NA	TGTGCCAGTAGTAGCGGGGCCAACACCGGGGAGCTGTTTTTT	CASSSGANTGELFF
few	TRBJ1-4	TRBV20-1	NA	TGCAGTGCTAGGAGGGAAAAACTGTTTTTT	CSARREKLFF
NA	TRBJ1-2	TRBV6-5	TRBD1	TGTGCCAGTCGGGACAGTGCTAACTATGGCTACACCTTC	CASRDSANYGYTF
NA	TRBJ1-2	TRBV18	TRBD1	TGTGCCAGCTCGTACAGGGGTAGCTATGGCTACACCTTC	CASSYRGSYGYTF
few	TRBJ1-5	TRBV7-2	NA	TGTGCCAGCAGTCCCAGCGGAGGGAGCAATCAGCCCCAGCATTTT	CASSPSGGSNQPQHF
NA	TRBJ1-1	TRBV28	NA	TGTGCCACCGTGGAGGGGAGGGAAGCTTTCTTT	CATVEGREAFF
NA	TRBJ1-2	TRBV27	NA	TGTGCCAGCAGTCCTTCCCCCTCCTATGGCTACACCTTC	CASSPSPSYGYTF
NA	TRBJ2-3	TRBV5-4	NA	TGTGCCAGCAGCCCCTCGAGCGGAGCCACAGATACGCAGTATTTT	CASSPSSGATDTQYF
NA	TRBJ1-1	TRBV18	TRBD1	TGTGCCAGCTCACCATCGGGTGGACAGGTCACTGAAGCTTTCTTT	CASSPSGGQVTEAFF
NA	TRBJ2-1	TRBV6-4	TRBD2	TGTGCCAGCAGTGACCCTCGCCACAAGCGGGAGGGGGTCAATGAGCAGTTCTTC	CASSDPRHKREGVNEQFF
NA	TRBJ2-5	TRBV29-1	TRBD1	TGCAGCGCGGAAGGGACAGGGGGAGAGACCCAGTACTTC	CSAEGTGGETQYF
few	TRBJ2-7	TRBV5-1	TRBD1	TGCGCCAGCAGCTTGGTAGGACAGGGGATGGGGCAGCAGTACTTC	CASSLVGQGMGQQYF
once	TRBJ1-1	TRBV7-2	TRBD1	TGTGCCAGCAGCGCCGACAGGGTGATGAACACTGAAGCTTTCTTT	CASSADRVMNTEAFF
NA	TRBJ2-7	TRBV5-1	NA	TGCGCCACCCGCCGTGAAGCCCGCTACGAGCAGTACTTC	CATRREARYEQYF
few	TRBJ1-6	TRBV7-2	NA	TGTGCCAGCAGCTTAGGGGGACTGCGTGTCTATAATTCACCCCTCCACTTT	CASSLGGLRVYNSPLHF
NA	TRBJ2-7	TRBV27	TRBD1	TGTGCCAGCAGTTTAGGTCAGGGGGCGCGCGAGCAGTACTTC	CASSLGQGAREQYF
NA	TRBJ1-6	TRBV6-5	NA	TGTGCCAGCAGCCGGGACATCAATTCACCCCTCCACTTT	CASSRDINSPLHF